This TCR beta chain was documented in a study of blood T cells in healthy people across ages (dated by TCRdb to 2013 to 2016). In terms of the full investigation: In model experiments, roughly one uniquely barcoded TCR beta cDNA molecule per two T cells was captured by template switching. Age-related changes in TCR beta repertoire diversity were measured in the study by deep sequencing normalized with unique cDNA molecular identifiers. The donors were split into four age groups: young (average 16 years), middle-aged (roughly 40), aged (about 62) and long-lived (under 90). To avoid experimental bias, donors of different ages were randomly spread across the sequencing lanes. The study analyzed two additional independent replicas of 1 million unique cDNA reads from the same blood draw for two donors, one aged 18 to 29 and one aged 80 or older. The study at large found these results: Since profiling was done on bulk unsorted PBMCs, naive and antigen-experienced compartments could not be conclusively compared. As age increased, observed TCR beta diversity per million T cells dropped in a roughly linear way, and a significant reduction was already evident by age 40. Because the CMV infection status of the donors was unknown, age-related changes in expanded clonotypes may potentially have been confounded. Estimates of total diversity from one million sequenced T cells were regarded as lower bounds and underestimates. There was a strong correlation between observed TCR beta diversity and the percentage of naive T cells measured by flow cytometry. The long-lived group showed more naive CD4+ T cells, fewer expanded clones and increased TCR diversity than the aged group, suggesting age selection.

Libraries were constructed by 5' RACE. For sequencing, an Illumina HiSeq 2500 was employed. A second PCR of about 6 to 11 cycles was run with a J-beta primer mix and a sample-barcoded 5' primer. A template-switch 5' adaptor carrying 12 random nucleotides introduced a unique molecular identifier onto each TCR beta cDNA molecule. At least 2.5 million CDR3-containing paired-end reads were obtained from each sample. The Mint cDNA synthesis kit, primed by a TRBC-specific oligonucleotide, was used to synthesize first-strand cDNA from all RNA. Following uracil-DNA glycosylase treatment, a first 18-cycle PCR with universal primers M1SS and BC2_uni_R was performed on all cDNA. The paper's processing steps were these. Normalization of each sample was performed by random selection of 1 million high-quality reads, each carrying a distinct molecular identifier. Reads with shared molecular identifiers were discarded instead of being binned into consensus sequences. MiTCR, run with a Q25 quality threshold and the strictest error-elimination algorithm, handled CDR3 identification, clonotype clustering and error correction. A nonparametric unseen species model with Euler transformation was used to estimate a lower bound on total TCR beta diversity. Using fastp trimming at Q25 and MiXCR clonotype assembly, TCRdb reanalyzed the public sequencing data and kept in-frame beta chains. Rows are unified per CDR3 protein, each entry keeping the most common DNA and genes. TCRdb's processing, not the authors', yielded these V and J calls. The table for this sample lists more than 1,400,000 distinct CDR3 sequences; 35% to 45% of them were counted only once. 7.9% of the sample lies in the top ten.

Germline trimming: 5 bases from V, 2 bases from J; junction bases outside gene matches: 12. The CDR3 covers 16 residues, taking in both the cysteine and the phenylalanine. The only DNA kept is the CDR3, 48 bases in frame from the first base. Taken from the germline V gene (reference sequence), the CDR1 and CDR2 loops are PRHDT and FYEKMQ. On this clonotype: No antigen is known for it. The input lacks base qualities; no much larger clone sits a single base away.

Donors were roughly 40 systemically healthy Caucasian individuals from Russia aged about 6 to 100 years. Ten milliliters of peripheral blood were drawn from each donor into EDTA-treated Vacutainer tubes. Ficoll-Paque density-gradient centrifugation was used to isolate PBMCs, with at least 6 million obtained per sample. Total RNA was extracted from PBMCs with Trizol reagent, with at least 6 micrograms obtained per sample. For every donor, an aliquot of PBMCs went through flow cytometry to measure the percentages of naive CD45RAhigh/CD27high T cells. The sample was blood. This TCR was sampled from a woman younger than 35 in good health. In this chain, TRBV13 is recombined with TRBJ2-7, with 7 middle bases fitting TRBD1. Here the CDR3 is given as CASSRFPGQLTYEQYF. The nucleotide sequence is given as TGTGCCAGCAGCCGATTCCCGGGACAGCTTACCTACGAGCAGTACTTC.